The 7 T cell receptor beta chains below all came from one sample that was sequenced in a study of T-cell memory formation after mild COVID-19 (TCRdb year 2021). The library was produced with 5' RACE. Reads for this sample came from an Illumina NovaSeq 6000. TCRdb trimmed the raw reads at Q25, called clones with MiXCR and kept productive beta chains. Rows with a matching CDR3 protein are joined into one entry that keeps the most common DNA and genes. Within this sample are 150,000 to 200,000 distinct CDR3 sequences, with about 14% of them counted one time only. The ten largest clones capture roughly 15% of the sample. Sequenced material: PBMCs or a T cell subset sorted from them (not recorded which). The receptors were sampled from an adult woman who had mild COVID-19 (a few samples of this study predate the infection). The sample titles of this study are shuffled in the database, so cell type and time point are left out; the donor was told from shared clones.

The rearrangement uses TRBV4-2 and TRBJ2-4, with D unresolved. The germline V gene has CDR1 LGHNA and CDR2 YNFKEQ. This CDR3 has 16 residues. V was trimmed by 0 bases and J by 7 bases, leaving 16 bases between them. CDR3 residues: CASSQDISRIPNIQYF. CDR3 nucleotide sequence: TGTGCCAGCAGCCAAGATATTAGCAGAATCCCGAACATTCAGTACTTC.

The sample holds a few counts of this clonotype. The V gene is TRBV5-6, the J gene TRBJ2-1; a weak D match, TRBD1 (6 bases). V was trimmed by 3 bases and J by 10 bases, leaving 14 bases between them. The CDR3 extends over 13 amino acids. CDR1 SGHDT and CDR2 YYEEEE come from the germline V gene. The CDR3 DNA reads as TGTGCCAGCAGCTGGGGAACAGGGCGGGAGCAGTTCTTC. Its protein product is CASSWGTGREQFF.

This clonotype has just a few counts. J is TRBJ2-7 and V is TRBV29-1; 7 bases match TRBD2. The CDR3 runs 14 residues. Per germline, CDR1 SQVTM and CDR2 ANQGSEA. J gave up 1 base and V 5 bases, and 8 bases lay outside the gene matches. CDR3 in DNA: TGCAGCGTTTTGGTGGCGGGAGAATCCTACGAGCAGTACTTC. The encoded protein is CSVLVAGESYEQYF.

The chain uses TRBV30 and TRBJ1-6; D is possibly TRBD1 (6 bases). From germline, CDR1 is GTSNPN and CDR2 SVGIG (reference sequence). Trimming cost V 0 bases and J 9 bases, with 15 bases left between them. The CDR3 extends over 15 amino acids. The CDR3 bases are TGTGCCTGGAGTGTACTCTGGCAGGGGATTTCACCCCTCCACTTT. It encodes CAWSVLWQGISPLHF. Drawing the rest from reference TRBV30 and TRBJ1-6, the complete variable domain is SQTIHQWPATLVQPVGSPLSLECTVEGTSNPNLYWYRQAAGRGLQLLFYSVGIGQISSEVPQNLSASRPQDRQFILSSKKLLLSDSGFYLCAWSVLWQGISPLHFGNGTRLTVT.

V and J are TRBV5-5 and TRBJ1-1, with a possible D match to TRBD1 (5 bases). Trimming took off 5 bases at V and 1 base at J, with 12 bases between the two ends. Germline V gives CDR1 SGHKS, CDR2 YYEKEE (reference sequence). This CDR3 region has 14 residues. This chain's CDR3 is CASRLGRPNTEAFF. CDR3 nucleotides: TGTGCCAGCAGACTGGGACGGCCGAACACTGAAGCTTTCTTT.

CDR3 nucleotides: TGTGCCAGCAGTTACGGAGGTGGGGAGACTGAAGCTTTCTTT. Its protein product is CASSYGGGETEAFF. The V call is TRBV6-2 or TRBV6-3, the J call TRBJ1-1; no clear D gene. With 2 bases removed from V and 5 bases from J, the gap between germline ends came to 12 bases. CDR3 length: 14 amino acids. Germline CDR1 reads MNHEY; CDR2 reads SVGEGT.

The chain uses TRBV15 and TRBJ2-7; D call uncertain. Germline V gene sequence: CDR1 LNHNV, CDR2 YYDKDF (reference sequence). Trimming cost V 3 bases and J 3 bases, with 15 bases left between them. The CDR3 spans 15 residues. The chain's CDR3 is CATSSRHVPHYEQYF. The CDR3 DNA reads TGTGCCACCAGCAGTAGACATGTCCCGCACTACGAGCAGTACTTC.